This T cell receptor beta chain was identified in a study of cytomegalovirus exposure and HLA in healthy donors. Primers included in the PCR were 60 Vbeta and 13 Jbeta primers. The assay was immunoSEQ multiplex PCR, and TCRdb's table has in-frame clones only and misses some. The sample lists more than 85,000 clones; roughly four fifths were seen once. The donors (healthy individuals) were bone marrow donors. Findings and limits, study-wide: Most likely, a cluster of highly shared sequence variants arose as a sequencing artifact. Apparent HLA restriction characterized most CMV-associated TCR beta chains in a later analysis. The authors later found HLA-associated TCR beta chains more clonally expanded than equally common others.

To note about this clone: The antigen is not known.

The CDR3 is 13 amino acids. V was trimmed by 0 bases and J by 6 bases, leaving 6 bases between them. Per the germline V gene, CDR1 is SGHRS and CDR2 is YFSETQ. Material for sequencing was PBMCs. The chain employs TRBV5-1 and TRBJ2-2; TRBD2 is a possible D gene (5 bases). The receptor was isolated from a male donor in good health and CMV-seropositive. The CDR3 sequence: CASSLEGAGELFF. The CDR3 bases are TGCGCCAGCAGCTTGGAGGGAGCCGGGGAGCTGTTTTTT. Filled out from reference TRBV5-1 and TRBJ2-2, the complete variable domain reads KAGVTQTPRYLIKTRGQQVTLSCSPISGHRSVSWYQQTPGQGLQFLFEYFSETQRNKGNFPGRFSGRQFSNSRSEMNVSTLELGDSALYLCASSLEGAGELFFGEGSRLTVL.